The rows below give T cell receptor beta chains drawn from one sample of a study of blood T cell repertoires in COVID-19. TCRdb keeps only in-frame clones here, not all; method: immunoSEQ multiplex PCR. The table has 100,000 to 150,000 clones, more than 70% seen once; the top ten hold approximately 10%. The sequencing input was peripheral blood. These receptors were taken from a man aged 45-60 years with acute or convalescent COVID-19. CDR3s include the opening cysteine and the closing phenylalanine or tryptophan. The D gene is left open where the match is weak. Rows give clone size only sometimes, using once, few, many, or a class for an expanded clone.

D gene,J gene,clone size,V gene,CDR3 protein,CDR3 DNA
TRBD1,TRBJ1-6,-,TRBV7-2,CASSLQGRQGGSPLHF,TGTGCCAGCAGCCTACAGGGGAGGCAGGGAGGTTCACCCCTCCACTTT
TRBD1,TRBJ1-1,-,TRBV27,CASSLLGQGESSTEAFF,TGTGCCAGCAGTTTACTCGGACAGGGTGAGAGTAGCACTGAAGCTTTCTTT
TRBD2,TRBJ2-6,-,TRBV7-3,CASRPSGGAGANVLTF,TGTGCCAGCAGACCCTCTGGGGGGGCTGGGGCCAACGTCCTGACTTTC
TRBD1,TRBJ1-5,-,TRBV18,CASSPGQGAGQPQHF,TGTGCCAGCTCACCAGGACAGGGGGCTGGGCAGCCCCAGCATTTT
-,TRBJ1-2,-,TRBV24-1,CATSDGDNYGYTF,TGTGCCACCAGTGATGGAGATAACTATGGCTACACCTTC
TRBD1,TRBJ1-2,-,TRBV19,CASRDRGLWSGYTF,TGTGCCAGTAGAGACAGGGGGCTGTGGTCTGGCTACACCTTC
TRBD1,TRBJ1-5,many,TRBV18,CASSPNQGDHQPQHF,TGTGCCAGCTCACCAAACCAGGGGGACCATCAGCCCCAGCATTTT
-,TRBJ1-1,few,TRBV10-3,CAISESARGTEAFF,TGTGCCATCAGTGAGTCCGCCAGGGGAACTGAAGCTTTCTTT
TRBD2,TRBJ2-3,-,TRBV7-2,CASSQRRAGGADTQYF,TGTGCCAGCAGCCAACGTAGAGCGGGAGGGGCAGATACGCAGTATTTT
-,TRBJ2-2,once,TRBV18,CASSPNGGGMGELFF,TGTGCCAGCTCACCAAACGGCGGAGGAATGGGGGAGCTGTTTTTT
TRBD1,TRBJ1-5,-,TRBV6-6,CASRGTGGFNQPQHF,TGTGCCAGCAGAGGGACAGGGGGCTTTAATCAGCCCCAGCATTTT
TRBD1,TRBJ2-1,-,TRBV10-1,CASSRQGPYEQFF,TGCGCCAGCAGTCGACAGGGTCCGTATGAGCAGTTCTTC
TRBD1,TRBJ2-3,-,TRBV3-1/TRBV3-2,CASSFHPGQGTDTQYF,TGTGCCAGCAGCTTCCATCCGGGACAGGGAACAGATACGCAGTATTTT
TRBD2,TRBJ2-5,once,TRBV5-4,CASSSPTSEETQYF,TGTGCCAGCAGCTCCCCGACTAGCGAGGAGACCCAGTACTTC
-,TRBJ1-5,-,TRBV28,CASSFPNSNQPQHF,TGTGCCAGCAGTTTCCCCAATAGCAATCAGCCCCAGCATTTT
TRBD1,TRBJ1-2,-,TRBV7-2,CASSLEGTGASGGYGYTF,TGTGCCAGCAGCTTAGAGGGGACAGGGGCCTCCGGGGGCTATGGCTACACCTTC
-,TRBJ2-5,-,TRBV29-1,CSVATGTSQETQYF,TGCAGCGTAGCCACCGGGACATCCCAAGAGACCCAGTACTTC
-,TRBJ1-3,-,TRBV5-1,CASSFSGATSGNTIYF,TGCGCCAGCAGCTTTTCAGGGGCTACCTCTGGAAACACCATATATTTT
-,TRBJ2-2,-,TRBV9,CASSVRDTQTGELFF,TGTGCCAGCAGCGTCCGGGACACCCAAACCGGGGAGCTGTTTTTT
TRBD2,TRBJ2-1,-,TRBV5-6,CASSMRELAGRNEQFF,TGTGCCAGCAGCATGAGGGAACTAGCGGGACGGAATGAGCAGTTCTTC